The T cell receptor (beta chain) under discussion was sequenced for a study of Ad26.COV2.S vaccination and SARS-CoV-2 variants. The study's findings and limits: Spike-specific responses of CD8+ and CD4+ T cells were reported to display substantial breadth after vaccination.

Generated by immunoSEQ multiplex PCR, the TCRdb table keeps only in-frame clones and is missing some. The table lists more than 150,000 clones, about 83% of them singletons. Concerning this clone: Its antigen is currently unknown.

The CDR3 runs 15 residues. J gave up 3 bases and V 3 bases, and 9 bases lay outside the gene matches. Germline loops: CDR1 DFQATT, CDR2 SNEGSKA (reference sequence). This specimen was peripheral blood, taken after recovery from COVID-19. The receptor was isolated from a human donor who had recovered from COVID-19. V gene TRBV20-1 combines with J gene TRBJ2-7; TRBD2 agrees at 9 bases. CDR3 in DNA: TGCAGTGCTAGTGACGGGCGGGAGGGCCTCTACGAGCAGTACTTC. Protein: CSASDGREGLYEQYF.